The present T cell receptor beta chain was sequenced within a study of T cell changes during pregnancy in multiple sclerosis. Only in-frame clones appear in the TCRdb table, and some are missing; sequencing was by immunoSEQ multiplex PCR. The table includes 45,000 to 55,000 clones, approximately 92% detected once. The V gene's germline CDR1 is SGHVS and CDR2 FNYEAQ. V was cut by 5 bases and J by 3 bases, with 14 bases left in between. This CDR3 is built from 14 residues. This receptor was identified in a female donor with multiple sclerosis, enrolled in a pregnancy study. This specimen was CD4+ T cells from peripheral blood mononuclear cells, taken after pregnancy. The chain combines TRBV7-6 with TRBJ2-7; D may be TRBD2 (5 bases). CDR3: CASSPGRGIYEQYF. The CDR3 nucleotides are TGTGCCAGCAGCCCTGGACGGGGAATCTACGAGCAGTACTTC.